A selection of T cell receptor beta chains follows, all from one sample in a study of control samples from healthy donors and cancer patients. Profiling relied on immunoSEQ multiplex PCR, and the TCRdb table lists in-frame clones only, not all of them. This sample has around 70,000 clones, with around 93% found just once. The sample comprised blood. All receptors come from a young woman in good health. CDR3s include the opening cysteine and the closing phenylalanine or tryptophan. A D gene is named only where the DNA matches it firmly. The size field is filled for only some rows; it gives once, few, many or a size class.

abundance: once
j_gene: TRBJ1-1
d_gene: NA
v_gene: TRBV2
CDR3aa: CASSDIFPGSGEAFF
CDR3nt: TGTGCCAGCAGTGATATTTTTCCAGGGTCAGGAGAAGCTTTCTTT

abundance: NA
j_gene: TRBJ1-6
d_gene: TRBD1
v_gene: TRBV28
CDR3aa: CASSNTGGYSPLHF
CDR3nt: TGTGCCAGCAGTAACACAGGGGGTTATTCACCCCTCCACTTT

abundance: NA
j_gene: TRBJ2-1
d_gene: TRBD1
v_gene: TRBV28
CDR3aa: CASSLRDRQFF
CDR3nt: TGTGCCAGCAGTTTAAGGGACAGGCAGTTCTTC

abundance: NA
j_gene: TRBJ2-5
d_gene: NA
v_gene: TRBV4-1
CDR3aa: CASSQVGSRSETQYF
CDR3nt: TGCGCCAGCAGCCAAGTGGGCTCCAGGTCAGAGACCCAGTACTTC

abundance: large
j_gene: TRBJ1-1
d_gene: TRBD1
v_gene: TRBV4-1
CDR3aa: CASSLGTDPTEAFF
CDR3nt: TGCGCCAGCAGCCTTGGGACAGACCCTACTGAAGCTTTCTTT

abundance: NA
j_gene: TRBJ2-1
d_gene: TRBD1
v_gene: TRBV5-1
CDR3aa: CASSLGGAGTGYNEQFF
CDR3nt: TGCGCCAGCAGCTTGGGGGGCGCCGGGACAGGGTACAATGAGCAGTTCTTC

abundance: NA
j_gene: TRBJ2-1
d_gene: NA
v_gene: TRBV19
CDR3aa: CASSIAGSRSEQFF
CDR3nt: TGTGCCAGTAGTATAGCAGGGAGTCGTTCTGAGCAGTTCTTC

abundance: NA
j_gene: TRBJ2-7
d_gene: TRBD1
v_gene: TRBV13
CDR3aa: CATSSQGNEQYF
CDR3nt: TGTGCCACCTCCTCACAGGGGAACGAGCAGTACTTC

abundance: NA
j_gene: TRBJ1-5
d_gene: NA
v_gene: TRBV28
CDR3aa: CASSNHQPQHF
CDR3nt: TGTGCCAGCAGCAATCATCAGCCCCAGCATTTT

abundance: NA
j_gene: TRBJ1-4
d_gene: NA
v_gene: TRBV28
CDR3aa: CASKEGPGRNEKLFF
CDR3nt: TGTGCCAGCAAGGAGGGGCCAGGACGGAATGAAAAACTGTTTTTT

abundance: NA
j_gene: TRBJ1-6
d_gene: NA
v_gene: TRBV15
CDR3aa: CATSRDRGEGSPLHF
CDR3nt: TGTGCCACCAGCAGAGATCGCGGCGAGGGTTCACCCCTCCACTTT

abundance: NA
j_gene: TRBJ1-6
d_gene: TRBD1
v_gene: TRBV5-1
CDR3aa: CASSQDRGNSPLHF
CDR3nt: TGCGCCAGCAGCCAAGACAGGGGTAATTCACCCCTCCACTTT

abundance: NA
j_gene: TRBJ1-1
d_gene: NA
v_gene: TRBV9
CDR3aa: CASSLRDTLTGTEAFF
CDR3nt: TGTGCCAGCAGCCTCCGGGACACCCTCACGGGCACTGAAGCTTTCTTT

abundance: NA
j_gene: TRBJ1-6
d_gene: NA
v_gene: TRBV2
CDR3aa: CASTRDTSLGYNSPLHF
CDR3nt: TGTGCCAGCACCCGGGACACTTCCTTAGGGTATAATTCACCCCTCCACTTT

abundance: NA
j_gene: TRBJ1-6
d_gene: NA
v_gene: TRBV25-1
CDR3aa: CASSVRDRTNSPLHF
CDR3nt: TGTGCCAGCAGTGTTCGTGACAGGACAAATTCACCCCTCCACTTT